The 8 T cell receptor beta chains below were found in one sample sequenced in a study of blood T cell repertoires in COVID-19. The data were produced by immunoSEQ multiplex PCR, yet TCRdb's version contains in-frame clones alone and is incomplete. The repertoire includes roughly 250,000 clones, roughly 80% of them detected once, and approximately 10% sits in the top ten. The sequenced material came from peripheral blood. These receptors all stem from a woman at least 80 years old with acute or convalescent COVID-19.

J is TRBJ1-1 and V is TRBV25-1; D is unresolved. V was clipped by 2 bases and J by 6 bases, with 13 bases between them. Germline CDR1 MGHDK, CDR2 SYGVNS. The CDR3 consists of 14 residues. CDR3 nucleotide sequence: TGTGCCAGCAGTGAAGTCGGGGAAAGGGCTGAAGCTTTCTTT. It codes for CASSEVGERAEAFF.

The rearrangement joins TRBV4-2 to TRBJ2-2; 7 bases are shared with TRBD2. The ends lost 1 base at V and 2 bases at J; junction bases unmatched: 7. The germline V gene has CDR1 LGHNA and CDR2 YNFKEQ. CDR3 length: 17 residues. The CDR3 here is CASSQGGEGTNTGELFF. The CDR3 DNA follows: TGTGCCAGCAGCCAAGGGGGGGAGGGGACCAACACCGGGGAGCTGTTTTTT.

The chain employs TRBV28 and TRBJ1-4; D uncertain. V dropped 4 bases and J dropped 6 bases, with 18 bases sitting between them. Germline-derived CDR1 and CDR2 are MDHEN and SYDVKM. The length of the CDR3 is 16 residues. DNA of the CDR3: TGTGCCAGCAGTTCTCAACCGGGAGCAGGTTATGAAAAACTGTTTTTT. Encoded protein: CASSSQPGAGYEKLFF. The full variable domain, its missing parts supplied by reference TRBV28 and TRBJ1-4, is DVKVTQSSRYLVKRTGEKVFLECVQDMDHENMFWYRQDPGLGLRLIYFSYDVKMKEKGDIPEGYSVSREKKERFSLILESASTNQTSMYLCASSSQPGAGYEKLFFGSGTQLSVL.

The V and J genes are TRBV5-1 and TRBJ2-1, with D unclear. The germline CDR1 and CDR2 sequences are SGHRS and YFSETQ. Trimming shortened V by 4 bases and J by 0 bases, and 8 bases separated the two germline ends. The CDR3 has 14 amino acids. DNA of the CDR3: TGCGCCAGCAGCCCCGGTAGCTCCTACAATGAGCAGTTCTTC. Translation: CASSPGSSYNEQFF.

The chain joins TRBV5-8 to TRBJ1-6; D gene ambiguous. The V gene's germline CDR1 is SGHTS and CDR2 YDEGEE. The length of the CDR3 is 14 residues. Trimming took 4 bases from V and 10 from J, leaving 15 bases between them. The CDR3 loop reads CASSLVAFGSPLHF. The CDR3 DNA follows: TGTGCCAGCAGCCTAGTGGCCTTCGGGTCACCCCTCCACTTT.

The CDR3 loop reads CASRNAGQGNYEQYF. The CDR3 DNA is TGTGCCAGTAGGAACGCAGGGCAGGGCAATTACGAGCAGTACTTC. The rearrangement links TRBV19 to TRBJ2-7, with a possible D match to TRBD1 (5 bases). Per germline, CDR1 LNHDA and CDR2 SQIVND (reference sequence). V was cut by 6 bases and J by 4 bases, with 19 bases left in between. The CDR3 has 15 amino acids.

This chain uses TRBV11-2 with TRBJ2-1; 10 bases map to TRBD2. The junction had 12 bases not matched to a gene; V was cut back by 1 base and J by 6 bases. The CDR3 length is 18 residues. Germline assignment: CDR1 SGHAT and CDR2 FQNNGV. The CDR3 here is CASSLAHQRGGLGNEQFF. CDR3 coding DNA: TGTGCCAGCAGCTTAGCCCACCAGCGGGGGGGCCTAGGCAATGAGCAGTTCTTC.

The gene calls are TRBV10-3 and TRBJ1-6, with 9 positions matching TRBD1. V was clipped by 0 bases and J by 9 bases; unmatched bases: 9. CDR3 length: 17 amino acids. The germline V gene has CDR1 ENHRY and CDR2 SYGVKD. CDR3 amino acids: CAISESMGQGVRSPLHF. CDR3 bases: TGTGCCATCAGTGAGTCGATGGGACAGGGTGTTCGTTCACCCCTCCACTTT.